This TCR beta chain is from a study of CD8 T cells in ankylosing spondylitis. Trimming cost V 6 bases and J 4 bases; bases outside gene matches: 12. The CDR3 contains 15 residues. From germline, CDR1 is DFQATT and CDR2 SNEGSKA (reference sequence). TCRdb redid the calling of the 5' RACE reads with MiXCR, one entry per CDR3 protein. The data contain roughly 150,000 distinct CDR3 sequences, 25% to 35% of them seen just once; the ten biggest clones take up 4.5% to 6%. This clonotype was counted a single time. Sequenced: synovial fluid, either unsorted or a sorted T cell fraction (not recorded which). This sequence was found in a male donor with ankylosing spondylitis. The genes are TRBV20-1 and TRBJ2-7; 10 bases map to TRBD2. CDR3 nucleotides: TGCAGTGCCCCGTGGATAGCGGGAGGTGGGTACGAGCAGTACTTC. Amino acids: CSAPWIAGGGYEQYF.